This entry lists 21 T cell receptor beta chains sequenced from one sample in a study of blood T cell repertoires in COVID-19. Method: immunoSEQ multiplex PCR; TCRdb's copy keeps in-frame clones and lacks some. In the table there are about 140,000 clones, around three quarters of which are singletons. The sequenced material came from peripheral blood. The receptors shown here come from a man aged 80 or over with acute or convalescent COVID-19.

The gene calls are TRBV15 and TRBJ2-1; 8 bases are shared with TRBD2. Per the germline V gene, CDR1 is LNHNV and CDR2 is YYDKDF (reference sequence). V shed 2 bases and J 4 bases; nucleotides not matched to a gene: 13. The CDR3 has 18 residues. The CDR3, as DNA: TGTGCCACCAGCAGACCCCCCTTCGGGGGGGGACCGTACAATGAGCAGTTCTTC. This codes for CATSRPPFGGGPYNEQFF. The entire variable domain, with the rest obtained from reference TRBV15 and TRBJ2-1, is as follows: DAMVIQNPRYQVTQFGKPVTLSCSQTLNHNVMYWYQQKSSQAPKLLFHYYDKDFNNEADTPDNFQSRRPNTSFCFLDIRSPGLGDTAMYLCATSRPPFGGGPYNEQFFGPGTRLTVL.

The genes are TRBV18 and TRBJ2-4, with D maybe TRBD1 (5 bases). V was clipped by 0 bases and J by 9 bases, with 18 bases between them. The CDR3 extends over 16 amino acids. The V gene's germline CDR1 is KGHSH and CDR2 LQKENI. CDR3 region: CASSPPGQGQRGIQYF. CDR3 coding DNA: TGTGCCAGCTCACCACCGGGCCAAGGACAAAGGGGCATTCAGTACTTC. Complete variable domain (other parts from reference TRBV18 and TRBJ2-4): NAGVMQNPRHLVRRRGQEARLRCSPMKGHSHVYWYRQLPEEGLKFMVYLQKENIIDESGMPKERFSAEFPKEGPSILRIQQVVRGDSAAYFCASSPPGQGQRGIQYFGAGTRLSVL.

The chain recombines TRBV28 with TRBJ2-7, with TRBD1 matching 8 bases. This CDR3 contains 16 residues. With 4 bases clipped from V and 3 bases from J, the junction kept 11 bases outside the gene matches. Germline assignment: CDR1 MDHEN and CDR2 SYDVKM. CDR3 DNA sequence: TGTGCCAGCAGTTCCAGGGGGCGCAAGTCCTTCTACGAGCAGTACTTC. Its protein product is CASSSRGRKSFYEQYF.

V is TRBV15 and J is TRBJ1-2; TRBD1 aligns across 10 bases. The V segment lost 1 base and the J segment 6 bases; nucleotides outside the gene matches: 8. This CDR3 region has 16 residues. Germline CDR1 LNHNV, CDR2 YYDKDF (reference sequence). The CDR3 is CATSRASGTGVNGYTF. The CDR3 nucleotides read TGTGCCACCAGCAGAGCTTCCGGGACAGGGGTGAATGGCTACACCTTC.

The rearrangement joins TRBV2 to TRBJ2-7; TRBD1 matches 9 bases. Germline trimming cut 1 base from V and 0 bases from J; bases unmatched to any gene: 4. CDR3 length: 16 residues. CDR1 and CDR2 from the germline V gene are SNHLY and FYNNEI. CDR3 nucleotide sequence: TGTGCCAGCAGTGAAGGGGGACAGGGAAGCTCCTACGAGCAGTACTTC. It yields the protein CASSEGGQGSSYEQYF.

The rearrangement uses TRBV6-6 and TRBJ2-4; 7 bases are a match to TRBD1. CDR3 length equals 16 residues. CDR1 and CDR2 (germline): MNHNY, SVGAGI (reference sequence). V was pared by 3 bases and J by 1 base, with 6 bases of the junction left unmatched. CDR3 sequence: CASSYTLQGAKNIQYF. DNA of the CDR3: TGTGCCAGCAGTTATACACTACAGGGGGCCAAAAACATTCAGTACTTC.

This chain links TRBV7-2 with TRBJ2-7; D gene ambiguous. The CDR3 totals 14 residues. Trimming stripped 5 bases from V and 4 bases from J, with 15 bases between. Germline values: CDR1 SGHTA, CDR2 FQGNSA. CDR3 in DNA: TGTGCCAGCAGCCCACCCACATCCCGATACGAGCAGTACTTC. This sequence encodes CASSPPTSRYEQYF. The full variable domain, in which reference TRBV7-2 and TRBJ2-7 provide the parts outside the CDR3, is GAGVSQSPSNKVTEKGKDVELRCDPISGHTALYWYRQSLGQGLEFLIYFQGNSAPDKSGLPSDRFSAERTGGSVSTLTIQRTQQEDSAVYLCASSPPTSRYEQYFGPGTRLTVT.

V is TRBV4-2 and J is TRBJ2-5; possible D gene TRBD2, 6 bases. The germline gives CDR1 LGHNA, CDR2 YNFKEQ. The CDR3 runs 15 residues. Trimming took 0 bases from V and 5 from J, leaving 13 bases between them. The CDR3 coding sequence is TGTGCCAGCAGCCAAGACCAGCGTGGAGGGGAGACCCAGTACTTC. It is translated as CASSQDQRGGETQYF.

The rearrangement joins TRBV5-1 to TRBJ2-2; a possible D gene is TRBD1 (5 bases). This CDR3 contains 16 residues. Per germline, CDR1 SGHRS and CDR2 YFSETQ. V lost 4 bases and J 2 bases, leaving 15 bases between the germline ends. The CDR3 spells CASSRSDSQNTGELFF. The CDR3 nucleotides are TGCGCCAGCAGCCGGTCCGACAGCCAAAACACCGGGGAGCTGTTTTTT.

The CDR3, as DNA: TGTGCCAGTAGTACTCCAGCGGGGGGAAGGGAGACCCAGTACTTC. Its protein product is CASSTPAGGRETQYF. The chain employs TRBV19 and TRBJ2-5, with 9 bases identical to TRBD2. Looked up from germline, CDR1 is LNHDA and CDR2 is SQIVND (reference sequence). This CDR3 is 15 amino acids long. After removal of 4 bases from V and 5 bases from J, the junction contained 8 bases not matched to a gene.

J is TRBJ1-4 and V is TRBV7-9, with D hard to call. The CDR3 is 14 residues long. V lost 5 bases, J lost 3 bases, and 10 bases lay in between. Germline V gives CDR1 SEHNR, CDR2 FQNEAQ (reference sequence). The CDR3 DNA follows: TGTGCCAGCAGCCTGGGGAGGGCTAATGAAAAACTGTTTTTT. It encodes CASSLGRANEKLFF.

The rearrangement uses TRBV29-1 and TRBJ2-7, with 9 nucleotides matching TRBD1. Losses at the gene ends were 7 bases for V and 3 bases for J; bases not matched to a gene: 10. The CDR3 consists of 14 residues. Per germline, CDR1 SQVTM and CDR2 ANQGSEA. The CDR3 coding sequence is TGCAGCGCCCGGGGGACAGGGATGGTCTACGAGCAGTACTTC. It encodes CSARGTGMVYEQYF.

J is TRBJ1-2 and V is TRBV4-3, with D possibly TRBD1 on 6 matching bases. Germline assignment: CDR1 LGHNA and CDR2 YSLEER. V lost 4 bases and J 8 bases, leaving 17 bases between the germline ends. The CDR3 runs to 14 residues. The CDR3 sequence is CASSRWDTGFGYTF. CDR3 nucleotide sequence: TGCGCCAGCAGCCGCTGGGACACCGGGTTCGGCTACACCTTC.

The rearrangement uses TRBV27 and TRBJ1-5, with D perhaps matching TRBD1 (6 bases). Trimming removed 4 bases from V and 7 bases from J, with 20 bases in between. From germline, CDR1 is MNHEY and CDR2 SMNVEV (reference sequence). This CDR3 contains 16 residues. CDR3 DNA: TGTGCCAGCAGTTCCCCCCACAGGGCGATAGGGCAGCCCCAGCATTTT. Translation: CASSSPHRAIGQPQHF.

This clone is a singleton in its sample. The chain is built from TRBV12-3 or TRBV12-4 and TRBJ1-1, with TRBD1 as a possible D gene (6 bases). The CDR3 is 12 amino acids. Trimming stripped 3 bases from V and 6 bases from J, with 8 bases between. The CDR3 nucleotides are TGTGCCAGCAGTTTTGGGGGCCCTGAAGCTTTCTTT. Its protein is CASSFGGPEAFF.

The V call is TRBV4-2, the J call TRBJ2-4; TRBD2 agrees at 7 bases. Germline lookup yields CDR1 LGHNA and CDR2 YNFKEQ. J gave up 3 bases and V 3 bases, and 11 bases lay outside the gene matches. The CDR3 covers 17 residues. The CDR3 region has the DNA TGTGCCAGCAGCCAGGTCACACTCGGGGAGGGCAAAAACATTCAGTACTTC. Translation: CASSQVTLGEGKNIQYF.

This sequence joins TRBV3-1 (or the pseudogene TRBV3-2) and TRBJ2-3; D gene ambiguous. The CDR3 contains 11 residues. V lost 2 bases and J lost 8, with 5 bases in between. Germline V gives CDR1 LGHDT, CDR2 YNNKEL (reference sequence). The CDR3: CASSQPGTQYF. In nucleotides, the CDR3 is TGTGCCAGCAGCCAACCGGGTACGCAGTATTTT.

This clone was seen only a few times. CDR3 region: CATSDPTTGGIYNEQFF. The CDR3 DNA is TGTGCCACCAGTGATCCCACGACAGGGGGAATTTACAATGAGCAGTTCTTC. This chain joins TRBV24-1 and TRBJ2-1; TRBD1 agrees at 9 bases. CDR1 KGHDR and CDR2 SFDVKD come from the germline V gene. The CDR3 sequence is 17 residues long. With 3 bases clipped from V and 4 bases from J, the junction kept 9 bases outside the gene matches.

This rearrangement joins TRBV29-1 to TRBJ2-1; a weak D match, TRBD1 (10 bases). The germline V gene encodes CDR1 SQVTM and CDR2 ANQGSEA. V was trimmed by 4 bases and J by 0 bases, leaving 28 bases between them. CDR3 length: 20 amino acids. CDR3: CSVGGQGFLAGSSSYNEQFF. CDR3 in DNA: TGCAGCGTTGGGGGACAGGGGTTTCTAGCGGGGTCTAGCTCCTACAATGAGCAGTTCTTC.

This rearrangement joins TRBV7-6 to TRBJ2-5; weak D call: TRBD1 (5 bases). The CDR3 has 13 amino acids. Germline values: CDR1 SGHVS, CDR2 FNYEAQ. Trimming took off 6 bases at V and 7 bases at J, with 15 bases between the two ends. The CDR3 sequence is CASRDSLQGTQYF. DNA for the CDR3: TGTGCCAGCAGAGACTCCCTTCAGGGGACCCAGTACTTC.

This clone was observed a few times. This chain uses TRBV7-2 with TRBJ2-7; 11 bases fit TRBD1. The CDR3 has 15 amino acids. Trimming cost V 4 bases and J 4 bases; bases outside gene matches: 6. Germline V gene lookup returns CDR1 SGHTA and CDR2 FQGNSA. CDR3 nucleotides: TGTGCCAGCAGCTACGACGGGACAGGGGGGTACGAGCAGTACTTC. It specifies CASSYDGTGGYEQYF.